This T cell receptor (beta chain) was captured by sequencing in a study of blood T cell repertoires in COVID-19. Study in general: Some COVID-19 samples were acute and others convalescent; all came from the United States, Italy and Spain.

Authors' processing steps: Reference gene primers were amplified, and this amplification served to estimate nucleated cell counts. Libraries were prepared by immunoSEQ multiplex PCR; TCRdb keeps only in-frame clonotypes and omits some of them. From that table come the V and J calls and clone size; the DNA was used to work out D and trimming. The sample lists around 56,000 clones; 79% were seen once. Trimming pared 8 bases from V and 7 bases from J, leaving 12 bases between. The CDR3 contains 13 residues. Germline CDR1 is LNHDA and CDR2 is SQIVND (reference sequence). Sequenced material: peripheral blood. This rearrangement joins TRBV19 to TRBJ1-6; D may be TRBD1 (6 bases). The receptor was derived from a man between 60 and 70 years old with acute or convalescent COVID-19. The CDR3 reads CASGWGPNSPLHF. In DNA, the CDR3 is TGTGCCAGTGGGTGGGGGCCGAATTCACCCCTCCACTTT.